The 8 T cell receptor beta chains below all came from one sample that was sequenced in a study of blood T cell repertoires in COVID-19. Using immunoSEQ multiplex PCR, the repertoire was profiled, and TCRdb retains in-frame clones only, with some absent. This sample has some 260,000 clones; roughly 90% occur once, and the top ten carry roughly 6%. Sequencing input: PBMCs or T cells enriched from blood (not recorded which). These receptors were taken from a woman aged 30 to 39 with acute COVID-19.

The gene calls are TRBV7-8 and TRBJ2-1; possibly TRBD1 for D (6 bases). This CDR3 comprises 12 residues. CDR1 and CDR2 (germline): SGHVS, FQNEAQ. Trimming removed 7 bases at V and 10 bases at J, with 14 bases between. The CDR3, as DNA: TGTGCCAGCACCTACAGGGAACACGAGCAGTTCTTC. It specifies CASTYREHEQFF.

DNA of the CDR3: TGTGCCAGCAGCCGTCAGGGATCTGAAGCTTTCTTT. This codes for CASSRQGSEAFF. The chain links TRBV9 to TRBJ1-1, with D perhaps TRBD1 (5 bases). Per germline, CDR1 SGDLS and CDR2 YYNGEE. Trimming took 4 bases from V and 6 from J, leaving 10 bases between them. There are 12 residues in the CDR3. The full variable domain, its missing parts supplied by reference TRBV9 and TRBJ1-1, is DSGVTQTPKHLITATGQRVTLRCSPRSGDLSVYWYQQSLDQGLQFLIQYYNGEERAKGNILERFSAQQFPDLHSELNLSSLELGDSALYFCASSRQGSEAFFGQGTRLTVV.

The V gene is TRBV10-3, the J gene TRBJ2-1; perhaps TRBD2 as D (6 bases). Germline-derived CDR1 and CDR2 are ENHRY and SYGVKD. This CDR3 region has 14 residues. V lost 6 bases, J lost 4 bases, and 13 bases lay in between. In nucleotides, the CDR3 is TGTGCCATCAGAGGAGAGACTAGATACAATGAGCAGTTCTTC. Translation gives CAIRGETRYNEQFF.

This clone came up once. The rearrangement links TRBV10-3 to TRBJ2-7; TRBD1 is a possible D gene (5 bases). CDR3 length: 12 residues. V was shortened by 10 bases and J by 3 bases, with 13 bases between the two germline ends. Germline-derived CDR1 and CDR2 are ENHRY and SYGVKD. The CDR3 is CATQGYFYEQYF. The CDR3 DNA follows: TGTGCCACCCAGGGTTACTTCTACGAGCAGTACTTC.

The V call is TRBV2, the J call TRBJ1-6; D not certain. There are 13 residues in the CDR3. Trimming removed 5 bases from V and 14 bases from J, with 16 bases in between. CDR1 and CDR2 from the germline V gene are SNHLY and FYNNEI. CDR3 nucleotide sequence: TGTGCCAGCAGTCCCGGCAGCCGGGGAACCCTCCACTTT. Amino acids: CASSPGSRGTLHF.

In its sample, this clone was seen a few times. The CDR3 region is CASSWTSGGAIEQFF. The CDR3 nucleotides are TGTGCCAGCAGCTGGACTAGCGGGGGGGCCATTGAGCAGTTCTTC. The V and J genes are TRBV5-4 and TRBJ2-1; TRBD2 matches at 15 bases. Looked up from germline, CDR1 is SGHNT and CDR2 is YYREEE (reference sequence). This CDR3 has 15 residues. After removal of 3 bases from V and 9 bases from J, the junction contained 4 bases not matched to a gene.

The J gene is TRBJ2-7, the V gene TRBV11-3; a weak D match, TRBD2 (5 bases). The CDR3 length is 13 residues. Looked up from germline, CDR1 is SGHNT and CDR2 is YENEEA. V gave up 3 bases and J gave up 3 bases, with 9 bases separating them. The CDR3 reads CASSLDGGYEQYF. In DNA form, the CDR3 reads TGTGCCAGCAGCTTGGACGGAGGCTACGAGCAGTACTTC.

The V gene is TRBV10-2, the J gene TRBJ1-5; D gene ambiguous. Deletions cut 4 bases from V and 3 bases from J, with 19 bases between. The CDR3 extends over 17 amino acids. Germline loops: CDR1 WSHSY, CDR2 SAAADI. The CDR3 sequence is CASSGPTGPGNNQPQHF. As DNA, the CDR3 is TGCGCCAGCAGTGGCCCCACTGGACCGGGGAACAATCAGCCCCAGCATTTT.